The 30 T cell receptor beta chains below all came from one sample that was sequenced in a study of blood T cell repertoires in COVID-19. Assay used: immunoSEQ multiplex PCR; TCRdb lists only in-frame clones, some missing. The table records a few hundred thousand clones, less than 90% of them present only once. The sequenced sample consisted of peripheral blood. The receptors were gathered from a woman between 45 and 65 years old with acute or convalescent COVID-19.

The chain links TRBV4-1 to TRBJ1-5; TRBD1 agrees at 10 bases. The V gene's germline CDR1 is MGHRA and CDR2 YSYEKL. This CDR3 comprises 12 residues. The V segment lost 4 bases and the J segment 13 bases; nucleotides outside the gene matches: 4. The DNA for the CDR3 is TGCGCCAGCAGCCTGGGGACAGGGGCTCAGCATTTT. Its protein is CASSLGTGAQHF.

The chain's CDR3 is CASSRSGSNYGYTF. CDR3 bases: TGTGCCAGCAGCCGGTCCGGGAGTAACTATGGCTACACCTTC. The V gene is TRBV3-1 (or the pseudogene TRBV3-2), the J gene TRBJ1-2; D unresolved. Germline V gene data show CDR1 as LGHDT and CDR2 as YNNKEL (reference sequence). This CDR3 spans 14 amino acids. Trimming took 4 bases from V and 1 from J, leaving 10 bases between them.

This clone was seen a handful of times. The genes are TRBV5-4 and TRBJ1-2, with 12 bases that match TRBD1. V lost 2 bases and J lost 11; bases outside the gene matches: 10. In germline, CDR1 is SGHNT, CDR2 YYREEE (reference sequence). This CDR3 comprises 15 residues. CDR3 nucleotides: TGTGCCAGCAGCTTAACCGGGACAGGGGGCGAAGGTTACACCTTC. This translates into CASSLTGTGGEGYTF.

This chain joins TRBV7-9 and TRBJ1-4; D is perhaps TRBD1 (5 bases). The CDR3 totals 16 residues. Trimming pared 0 bases from V and 8 bases from J, leaving 16 bases between. Germline assignment: CDR1 SEHNR and CDR2 FQNEAQ (reference sequence). CDR3 sequence (DNA): TGTGCCAGCAGCTTAGCAGCATCAAGGGGTGGGGAAAAACTGTTTTTT. Translating gives CASSLAASRGGEKLFF.

The V and J genes are TRBV19 and TRBJ1-1; no reliable D call. V was shortened by 3 bases and J by 9 bases, with 14 bases between the two germline ends. This CDR3 region has 13 residues. CDR1 is LNHDA and CDR2 is SQIVND in the germline V gene (reference sequence). CDR3 nucleotide sequence: TGTGCCAGTAGTATTCTGGGAGAGGGAAAAGCTTTCTTT. Translating it yields CASSILGEGKAFF.

This chain connects TRBV30 to TRBJ1-4; the match to TRBD1 covers 10 bases. The V and J ends lost 7 bases and 7 bases, in that order; junction bases with no gene match: 3. CDR3 size: 12 residues. Germline CDR1 and CDR2: GTSNPN and SVGIG (reference sequence). The CDR3 bases are TGTGCCTCCAGGACAGGGGGTGAAAAACTGTTTTTT. It yields the protein CASRTGGEKLFF.

The rearrangement joins TRBV4-3 to TRBJ1-6; a weak D match, TRBD1 (5 bases). The CDR3 consists of 17 residues. The V gene's germline CDR1 is LGHNA and CDR2 YSLEER. Deletions cut 0 bases from V and 10 bases from J, with 19 bases between. Written as DNA, the CDR3 is TGCGCCAGCAGCCAAGATAATTGGCCCGGGGGAGAATCACCCCTCCACTTT. Its translation: CASSQDNWPGGESPLHF.

The V call is TRBV18, the J call TRBJ2-1; TRBD1 matches 9 bases. Germline values: CDR1 KGHSH, CDR2 LQKENI. This CDR3 has 15 residues. The V and J ends lost 2 bases and 4 bases, in that order; junction bases with no gene match: 3. CDR3 bases: TGTGCCAGCTCACCAACAGGGGGCGCTTACAATGAGCAGTTCTTC. This sequence encodes CASSPTGGAYNEQFF.

A few counts support this clone. This sequence joins TRBV14 and TRBJ2-5, with D uncertain. Germline lookup yields CDR1 SGHDN and CDR2 FVKESK. This CDR3 has 17 amino acids. The CDR3 spells CAKQPIPYASLQETQYF. The CDR3 DNA reads TGTGCAAAGCAGCCTATCCCGTACGCTAGTCTGCAAGAGACCCAGTACTTC.

This clone was seen once. V and J are TRBV4-3 and TRBJ2-2; the match to TRBD2 covers 8 bases. V lost 4 bases, J lost 4 bases, and 11 bases stayed unmatched. Germline lookup yields CDR1 LGHNA and CDR2 YSLEER. The CDR3 has 17 residues. CDR3 region: CASSRGGLAMRTGELFF. Here the CDR3 DNA reads TGCGCCAGCAGCCGGGGAGGACTAGCCATGCGCACCGGGGAGCTGTTTTTT.

This chain connects TRBV5-1 to TRBJ1-2; 7 positions agree with TRBD1. The CDR3 has 14 residues. J gave up 6 bases and V 10 bases, and 15 bases lay outside the gene matches. The germline V gene encodes CDR1 SGHRS and CDR2 YFSETQ. The DNA of the CDR3 is TGCGCCTCCCGGGACAGCTCCCTCCAAAATGGCTACACCTTC. Translating gives CASRDSSLQNGYTF.

The chain combines TRBV19 with TRBJ1-1; D not certain. There are 15 residues in the CDR3. Trimming took 10 bases from V and 4 from J, leaving 22 bases between them. The germline V gene has CDR1 LNHDA and CDR2 SQIVND (reference sequence). The CDR3 sequence: CATVGTRTIGTEAFF. CDR3 nucleotide sequence: TGTGCCACCGTCGGAACGCGTACTATCGGCACTGAAGCTTTCTTT.

In regard to this clone: This sample includes further DNA sequences coding for the same CDR3. The chain joins TRBV5-1 to TRBJ1-2, with 9 bases fitting TRBD1. The CDR3 has 14 amino acids. Germline V CDR1 and CDR2: SGHRS, YFSETQ. J lost 6 bases, V lost 0 bases, and 3 bases had no gene match. The CDR3 DNA reads TGCGCCAGCAGCTTGGAGGGACAGGGAAATGGCTACACCTTC. Amino acids: CASSLEGQGNGYTF.

The V and J genes are TRBV7-9 and TRBJ1-4, with 9 positions matching TRBD1. Trimming removed 4 bases from V and 4 bases from J; junction bases left unmatched: 4. CDR1 SEHNR and CDR2 FQNEAQ come from the germline V gene (reference sequence). This CDR3 is built from 15 residues. This CDR3 is CASSSNRGLNEKLFF. Here the CDR3 DNA reads TGTGCCAGCAGCTCTAACAGGGGGCTTAATGAAAAACTGTTTTTT.

Only a few counts were recorded for this clone. The J gene is TRBJ1-1, the V gene TRBV7-9, with TRBD1 identical over 7 bases. Trimming removed 5 bases from V and 6 bases from J; junction bases left unmatched: 12. There are 15 residues in the CDR3. The germline gives CDR1 SEHNR, CDR2 FQNEAQ (reference sequence). This CDR3 reads CASSGRGGWAAEAFF. CDR3 coding DNA: TGTGCCAGCAGCGGGCGAGGGGGCTGGGCCGCTGAAGCTTTCTTT.

The rearrangement joins TRBV6-2 or TRBV6-3 to TRBJ2-1, with a possible D match to TRBD2 (6 bases). CDR3 length equals 15 residues. The germline V gene encodes CDR1 MNHEY and CDR2 SVGEGT. The V gene lost 7 bases and the J gene lost 6 bases, with 19 bases spanning the gap. CDR3 residues: CASNPTGGLGNEQFF. CDR3 in DNA: TGTGCCAGCAACCCCACCGGGGGTCTCGGCAATGAGCAGTTCTTC.

The chain joins TRBV19 to TRBJ1-4; no firm D call. V was trimmed by 5 bases and J by 4 bases, leaving 11 bases between them. The germline V gene has CDR1 LNHDA and CDR2 SQIVND (reference sequence). This CDR3 spans 14 amino acids. The CDR3 nucleotides are TGTGCCAGTAGTGAGGACTGGTATAATGAAAAACTGTTTTTT. This codes for CASSEDWYNEKLFF.

This clone appeared once. The V and J genes are TRBV14 and TRBJ1-2; D perhaps matches TRBD1 (6 bases). Germline CDR1 SGHDN, CDR2 FVKESK. The CDR3 contains 13 residues. V lost 4 bases and J 8 bases, leaving 14 bases between the germline ends. The CDR3 sequence is CASSPSQGWGYTF. The CDR3 nucleotides are TGTGCCAGCAGCCCCTCACAGGGTTGGGGCTACACCTTC. The variable domain in full, with the rest retrieved from reference TRBV14 and TRBJ1-2, is EAGVTQFPSHSVIEKGQTVTLRCDPISGHDNLYWYRRVMGKEIKFLLHFVKESKQDESGMPNNRFLAERTGGTYSTLKVQPAELEDSGVYFCASSPSQGWGYTFGSGTRLTVV.

The chain uses TRBV27 and TRBJ1-5; possible D gene TRBD1, 5 bases. Between the trimmed V and J ends, which lost 5 bases and 8 bases, there was a span of 13 bases. Per the germline V gene, CDR1 is MNHEY and CDR2 is SMNVEV (reference sequence). CDR3 length: 13 residues. This chain's CDR3 is CASSRDFLEPQHF. For the CDR3, the DNA is TGTGCCAGCAGTCGGGACTTCCTTGAGCCCCAGCATTTT.

This clone showed up just a few times. The J gene is TRBJ1-2, the V gene TRBV7-2; 11 bases line up with TRBD1. Losses at the gene ends were 5 bases for V and 5 bases for J; bases not matched to a gene: 10. Germline CDR1 and CDR2: SGHTA and FQGNSA. The CDR3 runs to 16 residues. CDR3 region: CASSPGGQGARYGYTF. The CDR3, as DNA: TGTGCCAGCAGCCCAGGAGGACAGGGGGCGCGATATGGCTACACCTTC. Full variable domain (outside the CDR3, taken from reference TRBV7-2 and TRBJ1-2): GAGVSQSPSNKVTEKGKDVELRCDPISGHTALYWYRQSLGQGLEFLIYFQGNSAPDKSGLPSDRFSAERTGGSVSTLTIQRTQQEDSAVYLCASSPGGQGARYGYTFGSGTRLTVV.

The chain joins TRBV19 to TRBJ1-5, with 8 bases matching TRBD1. The CDR3 totals 13 residues. Germline-derived CDR1 and CDR2 are LNHDA and SQIVND (reference sequence). Trimming took 4 bases from V and 7 from J; bases not matched to a gene: 3. CDR3 DNA: TGTGCCAGTAGTACAGGGGGCAGCCAGCCCCAGCATTTT. Translation gives CASSTGGSQPQHF.

The chain couples TRBV7-3 to TRBJ2-7; tentative D call: TRBD2 (7 bases). The CDR3 extends over 14 amino acids. Trimming took off 3 bases at V and 2 bases at J, with 11 bases between the two ends. Germline assignment: CDR1 SGHTA and CDR2 FQGTGA. The CDR3 here is CASSLGGTPYEQYF. CDR3 bases: TGTGCCAGCAGCTTGGGGGGGACACCCTACGAGCAGTACTTC.

The chain carries TRBV7-9 and TRBJ1-1; a possible D gene is TRBD1 (5 bases). V dropped 4 bases and J dropped 0 bases, with 15 bases sitting between them. In germline, CDR1 is SEHNR, CDR2 FQNEAQ (reference sequence). This CDR3 is built from 16 residues. For the CDR3, the DNA is TGTGCCAGCAGCTCCCCGCCGTCAGGGATGAACACTGAAGCTTTCTTT. Amino acids: CASSSPPSGMNTEAFF.

The chain employs TRBV7-9 and TRBJ1-2, with no clear D. CDR3 length equals 14 residues. Deletions cut 5 bases from V and 8 bases from J, with 18 bases between. Germline V gene data show CDR1 as SEHNR and CDR2 as FQNEAQ (reference sequence). The chain's CDR3 is CASSPVQMVGGYTF. The CDR3 DNA reads as TGTGCCAGCAGCCCGGTCCAAATGGTGGGCGGCTACACCTTC.

V is TRBV30 and J is TRBJ2-7; 8 bases are shared with TRBD1. CDR3 length equals 15 residues. From germline, CDR1 is GTSNPN and CDR2 SVGIG (reference sequence). V lost 0 bases and J lost 3; bases outside the gene matches: 7. CDR3 DNA sequence: TGTGCCTGGAGTGTGTTGGACAGGGAATTCTACGAGCAGTACTTC. The encoded protein is CAWSVLDREFYEQYF. Based on the CDR3 plus reference TRBV30 and TRBJ2-7, the full variable domain is SQTIHQWPATLVQPVGSPLSLECTVEGTSNPNLYWYRQAAGRGLQLLFYSVGIGQISSEVPQNLSASRPQDRQFILSSKKLLLSDSGFYLCAWSVLDREFYEQYFGPGTRLTVT.

V gene TRBV6-6 combines with J gene TRBJ2-3, with TRBD1 matching 8 bases. V trimming: 5 bases; J trimming: 1 base; junction bases outside the gene matches: 8. Germline CDR1 reads MNHNY; CDR2 reads SVGAGI (reference sequence). This CDR3 is 16 amino acids long. The CDR3 sequence: CASSPQGQVGTDTQYF. CDR3 sequence (DNA): TGTGCCAGCAGTCCCCAGGGACAGGTGGGCACAGATACGCAGTATTTT.

CDR3: CASTDLRGSLKNIQYF. The CDR3 bases are TGTGCCAGTACCGACCTTCGCGGGAGTCTTAAAAACATTCAGTACTTC. The chain couples TRBV19 to TRBJ2-4, with 7 positions matching TRBD2. The V gene's germline CDR1 is LNHDA and CDR2 SQIVND (reference sequence). Trimming cost V 7 bases and J 4 bases; bases outside gene matches: 13. The CDR3 has 16 residues.

In its sample, this clone was seen many times. The rearrangement joins TRBV27 to TRBJ2-1, with 12 bases lining up with TRBD2. Germline V CDR1 and CDR2: MNHEY, SMNVEV (reference sequence). There are 15 residues in the CDR3. J gave up 9 bases and V 5 bases, and 8 bases lay outside the gene matches. The CDR3 loop reads CASSPLAGGEGEQFF. The DNA for the CDR3 is TGTGCCAGCAGTCCCCTAGCGGGAGGGGAGGGTGAGCAGTTCTTC.

This clone came up once. The chain couples TRBV18 to TRBJ2-7; 7 nucleotides line up with TRBD2. The germline V gene encodes CDR1 KGHSH and CDR2 LQKENI. V lost 4 bases to trimming and J lost 3 bases; unmatched junction nucleotides: 6. The CDR3 loop spans 14 amino acids. CDR3 residues: CASSQGLTNYEQYF. CDR3 DNA sequence: TGTGCCAGCTCACAGGGACTAACCAACTACGAGCAGTACTTC.

V usage is TRBV5-6 and J usage is TRBJ2-6; 9 bases align to TRBD1. Germline V CDR1 and CDR2: SGHDT, YYEEEE. The ends lost 5 bases at V and 4 bases at J; junction bases unmatched: 7. The CDR3 has 16 residues. The CDR3 coding sequence is TGTGCCAGCAGACACGGGACAGGGATCGGGGCCAACGTCCTGACTTTC. This translates into CASRHGTGIGANVLTF.